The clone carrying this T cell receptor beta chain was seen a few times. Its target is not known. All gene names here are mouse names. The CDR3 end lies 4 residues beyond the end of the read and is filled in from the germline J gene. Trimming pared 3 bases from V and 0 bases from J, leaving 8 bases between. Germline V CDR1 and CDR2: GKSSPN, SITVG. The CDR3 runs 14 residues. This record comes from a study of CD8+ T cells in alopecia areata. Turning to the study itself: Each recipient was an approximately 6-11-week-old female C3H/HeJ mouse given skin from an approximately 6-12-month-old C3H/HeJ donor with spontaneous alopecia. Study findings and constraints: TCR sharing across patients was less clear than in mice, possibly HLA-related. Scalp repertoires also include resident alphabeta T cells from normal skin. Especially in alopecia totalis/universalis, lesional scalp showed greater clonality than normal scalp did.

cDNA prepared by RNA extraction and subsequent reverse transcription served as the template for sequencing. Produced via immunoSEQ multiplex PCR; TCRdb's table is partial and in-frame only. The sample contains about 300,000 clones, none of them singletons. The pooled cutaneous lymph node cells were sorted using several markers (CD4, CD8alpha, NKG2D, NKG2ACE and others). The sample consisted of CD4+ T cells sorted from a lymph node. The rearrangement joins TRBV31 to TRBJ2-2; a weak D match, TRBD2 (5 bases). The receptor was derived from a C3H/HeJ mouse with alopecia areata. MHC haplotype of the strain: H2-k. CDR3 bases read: TGTGCCTGGAGCCTGGACTCAAACACCGGG. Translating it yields CAWSLDSNTG. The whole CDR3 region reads CAWSLDSNTGQLYF. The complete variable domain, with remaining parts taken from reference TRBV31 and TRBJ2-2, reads AQTIHQWPVAEIKAVGSPLSLGCTIKGKSSPNLYWYWQATGGTLQQLFYSITVGQVESVVQLNLSASRPKDDQFILSTEKLLLSHSGFYLCAWSLDSNTGQLYFGEGSKLTVL.